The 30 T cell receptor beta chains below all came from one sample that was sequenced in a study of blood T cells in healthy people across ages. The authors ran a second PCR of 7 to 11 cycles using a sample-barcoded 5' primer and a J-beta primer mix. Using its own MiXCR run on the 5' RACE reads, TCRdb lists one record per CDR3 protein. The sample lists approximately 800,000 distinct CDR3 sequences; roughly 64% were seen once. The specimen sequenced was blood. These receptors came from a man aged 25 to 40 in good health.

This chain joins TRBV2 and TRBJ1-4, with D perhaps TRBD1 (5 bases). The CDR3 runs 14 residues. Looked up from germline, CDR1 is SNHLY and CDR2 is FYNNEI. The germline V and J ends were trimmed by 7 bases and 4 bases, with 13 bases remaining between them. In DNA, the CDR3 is TGTGCCAGCACCGCGGGACGGGTTAATGAAAAACTGTTTTTT. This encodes CASTAGRVNEKLFF.

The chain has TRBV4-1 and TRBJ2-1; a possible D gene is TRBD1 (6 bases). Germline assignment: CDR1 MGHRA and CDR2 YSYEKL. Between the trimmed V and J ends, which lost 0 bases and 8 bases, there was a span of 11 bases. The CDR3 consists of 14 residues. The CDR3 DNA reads TGCGCCAGCAGCCAAGAAGGGGGTTGGGATGAGCAGTTCTTC. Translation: CASSQEGGWDEQFF.

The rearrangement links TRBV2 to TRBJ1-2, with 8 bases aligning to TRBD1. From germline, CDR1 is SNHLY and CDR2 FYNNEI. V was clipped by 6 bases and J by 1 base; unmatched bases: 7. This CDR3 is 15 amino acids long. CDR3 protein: CASRYRGASNYGYTF. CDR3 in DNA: TGTGCCAGCAGGTACAGGGGGGCCAGTAACTATGGCTACACCTTC.

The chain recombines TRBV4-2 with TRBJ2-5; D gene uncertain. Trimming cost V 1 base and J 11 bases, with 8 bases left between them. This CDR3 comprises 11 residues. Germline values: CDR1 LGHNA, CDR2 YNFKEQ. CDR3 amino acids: CASSQAEVQYF. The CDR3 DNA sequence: TGTGCCAGCAGCCAAGCAGAAGTACAGTACTTC.

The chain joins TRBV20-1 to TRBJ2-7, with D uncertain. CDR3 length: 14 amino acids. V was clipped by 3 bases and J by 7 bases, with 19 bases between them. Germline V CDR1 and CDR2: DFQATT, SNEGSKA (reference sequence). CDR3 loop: CSASPRATSGEQYF. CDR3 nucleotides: TGCAGTGCTAGCCCGCGCGCGACATCGGGTGAGCAGTACTTC.

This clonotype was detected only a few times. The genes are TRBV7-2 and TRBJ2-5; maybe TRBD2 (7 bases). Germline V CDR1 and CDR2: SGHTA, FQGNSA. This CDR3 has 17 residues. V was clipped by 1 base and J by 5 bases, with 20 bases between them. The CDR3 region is CASSLGRGLGGYETQYF. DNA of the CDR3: TGTGCCAGCAGCTTAGGGCGTGGACTAGGGGGATACGAGACCCAGTACTTC.

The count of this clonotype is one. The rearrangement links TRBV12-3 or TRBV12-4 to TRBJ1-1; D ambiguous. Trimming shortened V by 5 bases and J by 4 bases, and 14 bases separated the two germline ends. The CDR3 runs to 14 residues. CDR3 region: CASSPEGETTEAFF. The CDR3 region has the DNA TGTGCCAGCAGTCCGGAGGGCGAAACCACTGAAGCTTTCTTT.

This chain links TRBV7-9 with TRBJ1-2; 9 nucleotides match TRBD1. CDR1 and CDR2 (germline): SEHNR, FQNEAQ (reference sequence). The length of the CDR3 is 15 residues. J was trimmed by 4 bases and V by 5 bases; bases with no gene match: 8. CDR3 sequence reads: CASSHTGGERYGYTF. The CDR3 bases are TGTGCCAGCAGCCACACAGGGGGCGAACGCTATGGCTACACCTTC.

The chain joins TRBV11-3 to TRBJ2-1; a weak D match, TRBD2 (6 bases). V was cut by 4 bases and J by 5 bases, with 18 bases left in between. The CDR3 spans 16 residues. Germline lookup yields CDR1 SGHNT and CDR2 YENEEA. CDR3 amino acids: CASSSHSGGADNEQFF. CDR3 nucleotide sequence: TGTGCCAGCAGCTCCCATAGCGGTGGAGCAGACAATGAGCAGTTCTTC.

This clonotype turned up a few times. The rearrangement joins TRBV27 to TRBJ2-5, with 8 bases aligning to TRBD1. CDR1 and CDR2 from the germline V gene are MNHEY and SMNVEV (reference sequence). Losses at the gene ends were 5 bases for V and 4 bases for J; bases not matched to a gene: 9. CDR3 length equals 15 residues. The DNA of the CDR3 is TGTGCCAGCAGTCTAGCCGCAGGGGGCACAGAGACCCAGTACTTC. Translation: CASSLAAGGTETQYF.

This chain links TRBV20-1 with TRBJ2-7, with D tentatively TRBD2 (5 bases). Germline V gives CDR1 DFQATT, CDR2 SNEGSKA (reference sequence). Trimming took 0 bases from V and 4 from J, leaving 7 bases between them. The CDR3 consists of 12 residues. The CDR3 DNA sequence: TGCAGTGCTAGAGAGAGCGGATACGAGCAGTACTTC. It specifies CSARESGYEQYF.

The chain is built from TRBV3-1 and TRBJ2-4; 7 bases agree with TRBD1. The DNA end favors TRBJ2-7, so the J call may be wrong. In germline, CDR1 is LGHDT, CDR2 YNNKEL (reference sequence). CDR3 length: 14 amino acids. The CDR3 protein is CASSQLDRLYEQYF. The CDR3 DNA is TGTGCCAGCAGCCAACTGGACAGGTTGTACGAGCAGTACTTC.

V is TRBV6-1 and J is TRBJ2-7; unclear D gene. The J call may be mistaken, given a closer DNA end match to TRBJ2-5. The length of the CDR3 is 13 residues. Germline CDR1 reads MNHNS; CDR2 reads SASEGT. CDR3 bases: TGTGCCAGCAGTGACAGGTTATGGGAGACCCAGTACTTC. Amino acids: CASSDRLWETQYF.

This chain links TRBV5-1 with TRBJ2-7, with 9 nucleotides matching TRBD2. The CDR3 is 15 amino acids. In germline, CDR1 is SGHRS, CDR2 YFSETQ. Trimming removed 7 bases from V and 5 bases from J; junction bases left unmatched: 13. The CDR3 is CASGLAGTVGNEQYF. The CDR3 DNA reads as TGCGCCAGCGGCCTAGCGGGGACGGTGGGGAACGAGCAGTACTTC.

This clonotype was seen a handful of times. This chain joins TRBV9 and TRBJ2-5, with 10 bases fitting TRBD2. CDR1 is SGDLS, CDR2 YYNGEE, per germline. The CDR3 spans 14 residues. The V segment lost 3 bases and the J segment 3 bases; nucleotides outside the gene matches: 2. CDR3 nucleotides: TGTGCCAGCAGCGGGACTAGCGGTAAAGAGACCCAGTACTTC. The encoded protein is CASSGTSGKETQYF.

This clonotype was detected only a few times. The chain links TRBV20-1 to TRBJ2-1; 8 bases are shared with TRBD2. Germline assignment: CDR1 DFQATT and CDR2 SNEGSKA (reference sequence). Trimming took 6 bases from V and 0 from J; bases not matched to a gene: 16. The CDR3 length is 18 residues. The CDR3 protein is CSAHRVPSGPISYNEQFF. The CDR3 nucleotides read TGCAGTGCCCACCGAGTTCCTAGCGGGCCTATCTCCTACAATGAGCAGTTCTTC.

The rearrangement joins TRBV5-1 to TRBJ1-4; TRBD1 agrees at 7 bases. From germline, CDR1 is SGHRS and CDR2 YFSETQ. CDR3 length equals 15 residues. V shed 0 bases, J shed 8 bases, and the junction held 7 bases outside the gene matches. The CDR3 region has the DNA TGCGCCAGCAGCTTGGGAATAGGACAGGCGGAAAAACTGTTTTTT. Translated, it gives CASSLGIGQAEKLFF.

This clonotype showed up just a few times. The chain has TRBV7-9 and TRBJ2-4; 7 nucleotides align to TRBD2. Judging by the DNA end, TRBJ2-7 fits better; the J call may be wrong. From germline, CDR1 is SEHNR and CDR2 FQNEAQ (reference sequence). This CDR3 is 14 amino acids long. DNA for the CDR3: TGTGCCAGCAGCCCCCCGGGACTAAACTACGAGCAGTACTTC. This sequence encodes CASSPPGLNYEQYF.

Here the CDR3 reads CASSRWAQPQHF. As DNA, the CDR3 is TGTGCCAGCAGTCGTTGGGCTCAGCCCCAGCATTTT. The chain carries TRBV28 and TRBJ1-5; D is undetermined. V lost 5 bases to trimming and J lost 6 bases, with 8 bases between them. The CDR3 has 12 amino acids. The germline V gene has CDR1 MDHEN and CDR2 SYDVKM.

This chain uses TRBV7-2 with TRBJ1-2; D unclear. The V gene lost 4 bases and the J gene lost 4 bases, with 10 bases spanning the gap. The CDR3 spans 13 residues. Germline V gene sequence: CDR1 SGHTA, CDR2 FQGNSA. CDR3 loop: CASSSTNRYGYTF. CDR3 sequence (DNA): TGTGCCAGCAGCTCTACCAACCGCTATGGCTACACCTTC.

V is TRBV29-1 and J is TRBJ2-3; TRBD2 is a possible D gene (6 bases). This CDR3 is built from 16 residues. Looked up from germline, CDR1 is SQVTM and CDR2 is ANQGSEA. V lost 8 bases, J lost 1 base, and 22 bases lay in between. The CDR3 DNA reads TGCAGCACGGGAGAGGGTGCGGGGACCGGCACAGATACGCAGTATTTT. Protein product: CSTGEGAGTGTDTQYF.

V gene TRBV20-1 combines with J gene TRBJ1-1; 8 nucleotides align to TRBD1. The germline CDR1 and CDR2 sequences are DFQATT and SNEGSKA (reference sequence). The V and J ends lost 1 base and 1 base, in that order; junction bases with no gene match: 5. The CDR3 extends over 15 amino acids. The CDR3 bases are TGCAGTGCTAGAGTCCCGGGACAGGCGAACACTGAAGCTTTCTTT. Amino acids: CSARVPGQANTEAFF.

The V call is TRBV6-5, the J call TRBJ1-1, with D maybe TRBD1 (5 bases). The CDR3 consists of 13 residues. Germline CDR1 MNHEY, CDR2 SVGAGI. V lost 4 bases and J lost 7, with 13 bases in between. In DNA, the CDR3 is TGTGCCAGCAGTTCGGCAGGGCGGGATGAAGCTTTCTTT. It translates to CASSSAGRDEAFF.

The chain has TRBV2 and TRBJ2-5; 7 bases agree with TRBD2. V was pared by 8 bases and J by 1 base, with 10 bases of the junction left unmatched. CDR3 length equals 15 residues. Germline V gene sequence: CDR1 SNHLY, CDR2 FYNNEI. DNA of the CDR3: TGTGCCAGCCGGGCACGTAGCGGGCCCCAAGAGACCCAGTACTTC. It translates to CASRARSGPQETQYF.

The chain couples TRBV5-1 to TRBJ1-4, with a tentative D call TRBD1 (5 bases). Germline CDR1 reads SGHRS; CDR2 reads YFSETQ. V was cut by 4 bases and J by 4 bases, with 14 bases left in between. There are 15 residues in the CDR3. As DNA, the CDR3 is TGCGCCAGCAGCCCCCTCGGGGGGGTTAATGAAAAACTGTTTTTT. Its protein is CASSPLGGVNEKLFF.

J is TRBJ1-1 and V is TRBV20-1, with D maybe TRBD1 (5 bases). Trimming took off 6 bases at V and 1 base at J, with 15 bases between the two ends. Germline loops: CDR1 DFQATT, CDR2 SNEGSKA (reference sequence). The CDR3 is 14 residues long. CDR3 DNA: TGCAGTGCCTCTAATAAGGGGCAGAACACTGAAGCTTTCTTT. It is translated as CSASNKGQNTEAFF.

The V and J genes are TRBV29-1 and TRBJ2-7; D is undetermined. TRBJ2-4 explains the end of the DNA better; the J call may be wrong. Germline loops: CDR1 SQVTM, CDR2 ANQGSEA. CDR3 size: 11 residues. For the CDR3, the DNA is TGCAGCGTTAATATGGGAACCATTCAGTACTTC. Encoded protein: CSVNMGTIQYF.

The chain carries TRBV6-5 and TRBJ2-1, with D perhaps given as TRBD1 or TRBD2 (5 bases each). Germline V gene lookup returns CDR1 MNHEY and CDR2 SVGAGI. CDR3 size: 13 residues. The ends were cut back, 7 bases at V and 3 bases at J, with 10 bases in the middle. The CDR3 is CASTGRYYNEQFF. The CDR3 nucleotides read TGTGCCAGCACGGGACGGTACTACAATGAGCAGTTCTTC.

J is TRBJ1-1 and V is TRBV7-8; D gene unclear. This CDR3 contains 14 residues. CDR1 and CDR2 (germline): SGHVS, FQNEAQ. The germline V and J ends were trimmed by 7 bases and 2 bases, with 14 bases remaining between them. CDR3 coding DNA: TGTGCCAGCAACTCGCGTGCGGAAAACACTGAAGCTTTCTTT. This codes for CASNSRAENTEAFF.

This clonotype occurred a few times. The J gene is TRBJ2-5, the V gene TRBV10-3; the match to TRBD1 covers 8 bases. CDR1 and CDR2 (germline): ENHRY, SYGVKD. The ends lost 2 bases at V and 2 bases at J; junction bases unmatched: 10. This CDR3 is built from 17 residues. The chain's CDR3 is CAISETGQGRLQETQYF. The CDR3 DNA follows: TGTGCCATCAGTGAGACCGGACAGGGTCGATTACAAGAGACCCAGTACTTC.